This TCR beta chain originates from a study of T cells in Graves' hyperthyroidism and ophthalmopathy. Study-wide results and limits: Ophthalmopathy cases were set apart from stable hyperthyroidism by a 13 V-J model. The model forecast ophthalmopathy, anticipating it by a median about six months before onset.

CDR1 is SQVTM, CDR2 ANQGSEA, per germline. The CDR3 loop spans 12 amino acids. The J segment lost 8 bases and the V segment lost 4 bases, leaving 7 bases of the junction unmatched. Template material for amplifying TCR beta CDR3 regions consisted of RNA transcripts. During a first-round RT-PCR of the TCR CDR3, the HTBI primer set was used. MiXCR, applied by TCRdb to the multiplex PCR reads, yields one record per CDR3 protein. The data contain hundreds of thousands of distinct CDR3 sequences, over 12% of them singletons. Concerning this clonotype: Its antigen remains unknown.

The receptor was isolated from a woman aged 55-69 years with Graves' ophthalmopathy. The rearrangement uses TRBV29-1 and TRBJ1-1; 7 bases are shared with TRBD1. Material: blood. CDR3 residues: CSVAPQDREAFF. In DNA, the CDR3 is TGCAGCGTTGCCCCTCAGGACAGGGAAGCTTTCTTT.